The 30 T cell receptor beta chains given below trace back to one sample, sequenced in a study of shared clonotypes between healthy human individuals (dated by TCRdb to between 2020 and 2021). The library was generated by the immunoSEQ multiplex PCR assay. The table comes from immuneACCESS by way of TCRdb, which keeps in-frame sequences with V and J called. Part of the clones is missing from these tables; in studies checked, under half for an unresolved V gene and the rest for unknown reasons. The table for this sample lists fewer than 600,000 clones; roughly 72% of them were counted only once. The ten largest clones capture 12% of the sample. Source material: PBMCs. The source of these receptors is a woman aged 40-49 years in good health. Some clones in this sample may be carry-over from other donors' samples.

This clone appeared a few times. The chain links TRBV5-1 to TRBJ1-2, with D unclear. The V end was cut by 4 bases, the J end by 0 bases, with 10 bases between. The CDR3 totals 14 residues. The V gene's germline CDR1 is SGHRS and CDR2 YFSETQ. The CDR3 here is CASSPDGANYGYTF. CDR3 nucleotides: TGCGCCAGCAGCCCCGACGGAGCTAACTATGGCTACACCTTC. Using reference TRBV5-1 and TRBJ1-2 for the parts outside the CDR3, the full variable domain is KAGVTQTPRYLIKTRGQQVTLSCSPISGHRSVSWYQQTPGQGLQFLFEYFSETQRNKGNFPGRFSGRQFSNSRSEMNVSTLELGDSALYLCASSPDGANYGYTFGSGTRLTVV.

This chain links TRBV5-1 with TRBJ2-1; 13 nucleotides line up with TRBD2. The ends lost 0 bases at V and 7 bases at J; junction bases unmatched: 4. CDR3 length: 16 amino acids. Germline CDR1 is SGHRS and CDR2 is YFSETQ. CDR3 loop: CASSLAGLAGYNEQFF. CDR3 bases: TGCGCCAGCAGCTTGGCGGGACTAGCGGGATATAATGAGCAGTTCTTC.

The rearrangement uses TRBV29-1 and TRBJ2-7, with 9 bases aligning to TRBD1. In germline, CDR1 is SQVTM, CDR2 ANQGSEA. This CDR3 is built from 14 residues. With V trimmed by 2 bases and J by 7 bases, 9 bases remained unmatched. The CDR3 spells CSVERGTGRREQYF. CDR3 nucleotides: TGCAGCGTTGAAAGGGGGACAGGGCGACGGGAGCAGTACTTC.

V gene TRBV4-3 combines with J gene TRBJ2-2; tentatively, D is TRBD2 (6 bases). Germline values: CDR1 LGHNA, CDR2 YSLEER. This CDR3 comprises 14 residues. The V and J ends lost 6 bases and 3 bases respectively, with 11 bases between them. The CDR3, as DNA: TGCGCCAGCAGTGGGGGACTTCACACCGGGGAGCTGTTTTTT. It translates to CASSGGLHTGELFF.

The chain links TRBV6-1 to TRBJ1-3; D is ambiguous. The CDR3 covers 14 residues. V was clipped by 4 bases and J by 4 bases, with 11 bases between them. Germline V lookup: CDR1 MNHNS, CDR2 SASEGT. CDR3 residues: CASSGSLGGNTIYF. Written as DNA, the CDR3 is TGTGCCAGCAGTGGCAGCCTGGGAGGAAACACCATATATTTT.

The chain links TRBV28 to TRBJ2-7; 8 bases are shared with TRBD2. The germline V gene has CDR1 MDHEN and CDR2 SYDVKM. The CDR3 totals 14 residues. Trimming cost V 6 bases and J 5 bases; bases outside gene matches: 9. CDR3 sequence reads: CASSSPGGVDEQYF. Written as DNA, the CDR3 is TGTGCCAGCAGCTCTCCGGGAGGGGTCGACGAGCAGTACTTC.

The chain's CDR3 is CASSPWSGQQETQYF. CDR3 sequence (DNA): TGTGCCAGCTCACCGTGGAGCGGCCAGCAAGAGACCCAGTACTTC. The rearrangement links TRBV18 to TRBJ2-5; the D gene is possibly TRBD2 (5 bases). V was trimmed by 3 bases and J by 2 bases, leaving 13 bases between them. Germline lookup yields CDR1 KGHSH and CDR2 LQKENI. This CDR3 has 15 amino acids.

This clone was detected only a few times. The chain carries TRBV5-1 and TRBJ2-4; the match to TRBD2 covers 7 bases. Germline loops: CDR1 SGHRS, CDR2 YFSETQ. The CDR3 loop spans 15 amino acids. V was clipped by 0 bases and J by 7 bases; unmatched bases: 7. DNA for the CDR3: TGCGCCAGCAGCTTGGACCGGGGAGGGGAGAACATTCAGTACTTC. As protein: CASSLDRGGENIQYF.

As to this clone: A much bigger clone sits one base away, suggesting this may be a read error. The chain couples TRBV7-2 to TRBJ2-5, with D perhaps assigned TRBD1 or TRBD2 (5 bases each). Germline assignment: CDR1 SGHTA and CDR2 FQGNSA. Trimming pared 4 bases from V and 9 bases from J, leaving 12 bases between. There are 12 residues in the CDR3. The CDR3 sequence is CASSYYLGAQYF. The CDR3 nucleotides are TGTGCCAGCAGCTACTATTTGGGGGCCCAGTACTTC.

The chain recombines TRBV4-2 with TRBJ2-5; D is ambiguous. Between the trimmed V and J ends, which lost 2 bases and 5 bases, there was a span of 12 bases. CDR1 is LGHNA and CDR2 is YNFKEQ in the germline V gene. The CDR3 has 14 residues. CDR3 region: CASSQPGPGETQYF. The CDR3 coding sequence is TGTGCCAGCAGCCAACCCGGCCCCGGGGAGACCCAGTACTTC.

Points on this clone: The same CDR3 is also encoded by other DNA sequences in this sample. This chain connects TRBV7-2 to TRBJ1-1, with unresolved D. Germline assignment: CDR1 SGHTA and CDR2 FQGNSA. The CDR3 length is 13 residues. V lost 5 bases and J lost 3, with 10 bases in between. In nucleotides, the CDR3 is TGTGCCAGCAGCCTGAGTAGAGACACTGAAGCTTTCTTT. Protein: CASSLSRDTEAFF.

This clone was found a few times. The same CDR3 can be traced to other DNA sequences in this sample. V and J are TRBV29-1 and TRBJ2-2, with unresolved D. This CDR3 has 12 residues. The germline V gene has CDR1 SQVTM and CDR2 ANQGSEA. Trimming removed 4 bases from V and 5 bases from J, with 8 bases in between. The CDR3 spells CSVGGGTGELFF. The CDR3 region has the DNA TGCAGCGTTGGGGGTGGGACCGGGGAGCTGTTTTTT.

The DNA for the CDR3 is TGTGCCAGCAGGAGGACAGGAACAACAACCTACGAGCAGTACTTC. This encodes CASRRTGTTTYEQYF. The chain recombines TRBV28 with TRBJ2-7, with TRBD1 matching over 7 bases. The V gene's germline CDR1 is MDHEN and CDR2 SYDVKM. V was clipped by 6 bases and J by 2 bases; unmatched bases: 10. The CDR3 extends over 15 amino acids.

The rearrangement uses TRBV2 and TRBJ2-5; 8 nucleotides agree with TRBD2. Germline CDR1 is SNHLY and CDR2 is FYNNEI. V was pared by 5 bases and J by 3 bases, with 5 bases of the junction left unmatched. The length of the CDR3 is 14 residues. CDR3 DNA: TGTGCCAGCAGTCGGGATAGCGGGGAAGAGACCCAGTACTTC. This sequence encodes CASSRDSGEETQYF.

The rearrangement links TRBV5-1 to TRBJ2-1; D call uncertain. Germline assignment: CDR1 SGHRS and CDR2 YFSETQ. The V and J ends lost 0 bases and 4 bases respectively, with 8 bases between them. The CDR3 has 14 residues. CDR3 loop: CASSLDDFYNEQFF. As DNA, the CDR3 is TGCGCCAGCAGCTTGGATGACTTTTACAATGAGCAGTTCTTC.

This clone was detected only once. This chain uses TRBV6-6 with TRBJ2-3; unclear D gene. The V gene lost 2 bases and the J gene lost 1 base, with 7 bases spanning the gap. The CDR3 runs 14 residues. Per the germline V gene, CDR1 is MNHNY and CDR2 is SVGAGI (reference sequence). The CDR3 nucleotides are TGTGCCAGCAGTTACCTAGACCGCACAGATACGCAGTATTTT. This encodes CASSYLDRTDTQYF.

This chain links TRBV12-1 with TRBJ1-2; the DNA was not used to check the table's D call, TRBD1. TRBV12-1 is listed as a pseudogene. The CDR3 loop spans 15 amino acids. The DNA for the CDR3 is TGTGCCAGCAGCTTTGTGCGTAGGGGCAACTATGGCTACACCTTC. It codes for CASSFVRRGNYGYTF.

This clone appeared a single time. The V call is TRBV5-1, the J call TRBJ1-3; D unclear. CDR3 size: 16 residues. Trimming removed 4 bases at V and 0 bases at J, with 14 bases between. CDR1 and CDR2 from the germline V gene are SGHRS and YFSETQ. The DNA for the CDR3 is TGCGCCAGCAGCGCCAATGTGGGGAGCTCTGGAAACACCATATATTTT. This encodes CASSANVGSSGNTIYF.

The gene calls are TRBV7-9 and TRBJ1-1; TRBD1 matches at 9 bases. J lost 6 bases, V lost 5 bases, and 7 bases had no gene match. CDR3 length: 14 residues. The germline CDR1 and CDR2 sequences are SEHNR and FQNEAQ (reference sequence). CDR3 DNA sequence: TGTGCCAGCAGCACCACAGGGGGCAGCGCTGAAGCTTTCTTT. Translating it yields CASSTTGGSAEAFF.

The CDR3 here is CASSEAGQIYEQYF. The CDR3 DNA reads TGTGCCAGCAGTGAGGCCGGACAGATCTACGAGCAGTACTTC. The genes are TRBV6-1 and TRBJ2-7; perhaps TRBD1 as D (6 bases). The length of the CDR3 is 14 residues. The germline CDR1 and CDR2 sequences are MNHNS and SASEGT. Trimming left V 3 bases short and J 3 bases short, with 12 bases between.

This clone came up a few times. This chain joins TRBV7-2 and TRBJ2-7, with TRBD1 matching 9 bases. The germline CDR1 and CDR2 sequences are SGHTA and FQGNSA. This CDR3 has 14 residues. The ends lost 5 bases at V and 5 bases at J; junction bases unmatched: 7. The CDR3 region has the DNA TGTGCCAGCAGCACCCGGACAGGGGCCGACGAGCAGTACTTC. Its translation is CASSTRTGADEQYF. Supplemented by reference TRBV7-2 and TRBJ2-7, the full variable domain reads GAGVSQSPSNKVTEKGKDVELRCDPISGHTALYWYRQSLGQGLEFLIYFQGNSAPDKSGLPSDRFSAERTGGSVSTLTIQRTQQEDSAVYLCASSTRTGADEQYFGPGTRLTVT.

The chain recombines TRBV28 with TRBJ2-7; possible D gene TRBD2, 7 bases. CDR1 MDHEN and CDR2 SYDVKM come from the germline V gene. CDR3 length equals 14 residues. V lost 4 bases, J lost 5 bases, and 15 bases lay in between. The CDR3 bases are TGTGCCAGCAGTTGGGGGGGCGCGAACCACGAGCAGTACTTC. Amino acid sequence: CASSWGGANHEQYF.

V gene TRBV28 combines with J gene TRBJ2-7, with D possibly TRBD1 on 5 matching bases. The CDR3 totals 13 residues. Germline V gene data show CDR1 as MDHEN and CDR2 as SYDVKM. Trimming shortened V by 2 bases and J by 3 bases, and 8 bases separated the two germline ends. Here the CDR3 reads CASSLQGNYEQYF. CDR3 nucleotides: TGTGCCAGCAGTTTACAGGGAAACTACGAGCAGTACTTC.

The chain employs TRBV9 and TRBJ1-2; no clear D. This CDR3 has 13 residues. CDR1 SGDLS and CDR2 YYNGEE come from the germline V gene. Trimming cost V 0 bases and J 3 bases, with 6 bases left between them. For the CDR3, the DNA is TGTGCCAGCAGCGTAGAATCGGACTATGGCTACACCTTC. The encoded protein is CASSVESDYGYTF.

The V gene is TRBV4-1, the J gene TRBJ1-5; D uncertain. The CDR3 runs to 17 residues. V shed 8 bases and J shed 1 base, with 21 bases lying between them. Germline V gene lookup returns CDR1 MGHRA and CDR2 YSYEKL. The CDR3 loop is CASRPSVGRMSNQPQHF. CDR3 bases: TGCGCCAGCCGGCCCTCGGTAGGGAGGATGAGCAATCAGCCCCAGCATTTT.

This chain links TRBV9 with TRBJ2-1; tentatively, D is TRBD2 (6 bases). CDR1 SGDLS and CDR2 YYNGEE come from the germline V gene. V was pared by 0 bases and J by 3 bases, with 7 bases between. This CDR3 is 14 amino acids long. In DNA form, the CDR3 reads TGTGCCAGCAGCGTAGCGGACTACTACAATGAGCAGTTCTTC. Residues: CASSVADYYNEQFF.

The V call is TRBV6-5, the J call TRBJ1-2; D possibly corresponds to TRBD1 (5 bases). Germline V CDR1 and CDR2: MNHEY, SVGAGI. There are 16 residues in the CDR3. Deletions cut 0 bases from V and 4 bases from J, with 15 bases between. The DNA of the CDR3 is TGTGCCAGCAGTTACTCGATTGGGGGTTCGCCCTATGGCTACACCTTC. Amino acid sequence: CASSYSIGGSPYGYTF.

The table lists this clone with many counts. V usage is TRBV15 and J usage is TRBJ1-1; D ambiguous. CDR1 is LNHNV, CDR2 YYDKDF, per germline (reference sequence). The CDR3 is made up of 12 amino acids. The V end lost 2 bases, the J end lost 8 bases, and 9 bases lay between the germline ends. CDR3 DNA: TGTGCCACCAGCAGACACCAAGGGGAAGCTTTCTTT. Translating it yields CATSRHQGEAFF. The full variable domain, completed using reference TRBV15 and TRBJ1-1, is DAMVIQNPRYQVTQFGKPVTLSCSQTLNHNVMYWYQQKSSQAPKLLFHYYDKDFNNEADTPDNFQSRRPNTSFCFLDIRSPGLGDTAMYLCATSRHQGEAFFGQGTRLTVV.

J is TRBJ2-3 and V is TRBV5-1; possible D gene TRBD1, 6 bases. The CDR3 extends over 15 amino acids. Trimming removed 4 bases from V and 0 bases from J, with 12 bases in between. Germline V CDR1 and CDR2: SGHRS, YFSETQ. Here the CDR3 reads CASSGTGISTDTQYF. The CDR3 DNA follows: TGCGCCAGCAGCGGAACAGGGATTAGCACAGATACGCAGTATTTT.

The chain joins TRBV19 to TRBJ2-7; TRBD2 agrees at 11 bases. Germline V CDR1 and CDR2: LNHDA, SQIVND (reference sequence). The CDR3 has 16 amino acids. Trimming removed 2 bases from V and 3 bases from J; junction bases left unmatched: 6. For the CDR3, the DNA is TGTGCCAGTAGTATATTTGGGACTAGCGGATTCTACGAGCAGTACTTC. Encoded protein: CASSIFGTSGFYEQYF. Together with reference TRBV19 and TRBJ2-7, the CDR3 gives the full variable domain: DGGITQSPKYLFRKEGQNVTLSCEQNLNHDAMYWYRQDPGQGLRLIYYSQIVNDFQKGDIAEGYSVSREKKESFPLTVTSAQKNPTAFYLCASSIFGTSGFYEQYFGPGTRLTVT.